This T cell receptor beta chain was identified in a study of T cells expressing NK-cell markers. Study context: One of eight sequenced donors was HCMV-seronegative; the other seven were seropositive.

One entry per CDR3 protein, without DNA, is what TCRdb gives after re-calling the 5' RACE reads. Its table records hundreds of thousands of distinct CDR3 sequences. The CDR3 loop spans 17 amino acids. CDR1 MNHEY and CDR2 SVGAGI come from the germline V gene. The chain has TRBV6-5 and TRBJ2-3; checking the TCRdb D call of TRBD2 is not possible without DNA. The sequenced sample consisted of blood T cells: a sorted CD56 or NKG2C T cell subset, CD4+ or CD8+ T cells, or bulk PBMC T cells (not recorded which). The TCR originated in a woman between 18 and 75 years old in good health. The CDR3 loop is CASSYSSGAHGTDTQYF.